The clone carrying this TCR beta chain has ten or more counts. The V gene's germline CDR1 is SGHRS and CDR2 YFSETQ. This CDR3 region has 13 residues. V was shortened by 4 bases and J by 13 bases, with 19 bases between the two germline ends. A universal primer site arose from template switching, and cDNA bore unique molecular identifiers. TCRdb analysed the 5' RACE reads with MiXCR anew, one entry per CDR3 protein. The sample lists roughly 150,000 distinct CDR3 sequences; 3% to 4% were seen once. This record comes from a study of identical twins. The TCR sequence derives from a man younger than 35 in good health. The chain couples TRBV5-1 to TRBJ2-3; the D gene could be TRBD1 or TRBD2 (6 bases each). Sequencing input: memory T cells sorted from blood. CDR3 region: CASSLEKGGWKYF. The CDR3 DNA sequence: TGCGCCAGCAGCCTGGAAAAAGGGGGGTGGAAGTATTTT.